A single sample gave rise to the 30 T cell receptor beta chains below, sequenced in a study of blood T cell repertoires in COVID-19. Data came from immunoSEQ multiplex PCR; TCRdb stores just in-frame clones and leaves some out. This sample has about 200,000 clones, with approximately 86% found just once. Specimen: peripheral blood. The receptors were gathered from a man between 60 and 75 years old with acute or convalescent COVID-19.

V and J are TRBV29-1 and TRBJ2-3, with 8 nucleotides matching TRBD1. V lost 4 bases, J lost 3 bases, and 0 bases stayed unmatched. CDR1 and CDR2 (germline): SQVTM, ANQGSEA. This CDR3 comprises 12 residues. CDR3 region: CSVGQGTDTQYF. CDR3 coding DNA: TGCAGCGTTGGACAGGGGACAGATACGCAGTATTTT.

The genes are TRBV2 and TRBJ2-6; a possible D gene is TRBD1 (8 bases). The CDR3 is 18 amino acids. V was shortened by 6 bases and J by 0 bases, with 18 bases between the two germline ends. Germline-derived CDR1 and CDR2 are SNHLY and FYNNEI. CDR3 amino acids: CASSGLTGGASGANVLTF. CDR3 coding DNA: TGTGCCAGCAGCGGTCTTACAGGGGGGGCCTCTGGGGCCAACGTCCTGACTTTC.

The chain couples TRBV4-1 to TRBJ2-1, with 8 bases matching TRBD2. CDR3 length: 15 residues. J was trimmed by 6 bases and V by 2 bases; bases with no gene match: 6. The germline V gene encodes CDR1 MGHRA and CDR2 YSYEKL. The CDR3: CASSQPGRVGNEQFF. In DNA, the CDR3 is TGCGCCAGCAGCCAACCCGGGAGGGTCGGCAATGAGCAGTTCTTC.

The chain carries TRBV27 and TRBJ1-5, with TRBD1 as a possible D gene (6 bases). This CDR3 contains 13 residues. Between the trimmed V and J ends, which lost 5 bases and 6 bases, there was a span of 11 bases. The germline CDR1 and CDR2 sequences are MNHEY and SMNVEV (reference sequence). The CDR3 region has the DNA TGTGCCAGCAGTCCGTGGGACACTCAGCCCCAGCATTTT. Translating it yields CASSPWDTQPQHF.

The rearrangement joins TRBV9 to TRBJ1-4, with D possibly matching TRBD1 (5 bases). The CDR3 contains 15 residues. The V gene lost 0 bases and the J gene lost 2 bases, with 8 bases spanning the gap. Germline CDR1 is SGDLS and CDR2 is YYNGEE. CDR3 in DNA: TGTGCCAGCAGCGTAGGGGGGGACACTAATGAAAAACTGTTTTTT. It is translated as CASSVGGDTNEKLFF.

The chain joins TRBV7-3 to TRBJ2-1; 8 nucleotides align to TRBD2. The trim removed 5 bases at V and 8 bases at J, leaving 11 bases unmatched. Germline CDR1 and CDR2: SGHTA and FQGTGA. CDR3 size: 15 residues. The CDR3 region has the DNA TGTGCCAGCAGCCCAAACGGGGGGGCCGGCGATGAGCAGTTCTTC. As protein: CASSPNGGAGDEQFF.

The chain carries TRBV6-4 and TRBJ1-4; D gene ambiguous. Germline V gene lookup returns CDR1 MRHNA and CDR2 SNTAGT. V was pared by 1 base and J by 4 bases, with 7 bases between. The CDR3 consists of 14 residues. CDR3 amino acids: CASSDFPGNEKLFF. The DNA of the CDR3 is TGTGCCAGCAGTGACTTCCCGGGTAATGAAAAACTGTTTTTT.

The chain employs TRBV7-7 and TRBJ2-2; the D gene is possibly TRBD1 (6 bases). CDR3 length equals 13 residues. The germline V and J ends were trimmed by 8 bases and 7 bases, with 14 bases remaining between them. CDR1 SSHAT and CDR2 FNYEAQ come from the germline V gene (reference sequence). The CDR3: CASGITGHGELFF. DNA for the CDR3: TGTGCCAGCGGGATTACAGGGCACGGGGAGCTGTTTTTT.

The rearrangement joins TRBV4-3 to TRBJ2-3; 14 bases fit TRBD2. Germline V gene data show CDR1 as LGHNA and CDR2 as YSLEER. The CDR3 is 18 residues long. The ends lost 2 bases at V and 2 bases at J; junction bases unmatched: 6. CDR3: CASSQSETSGGVTDTQYF. CDR3 DNA sequence: TGCGCCAGCAGCCAATCCGAGACTAGCGGGGGGGTCACAGATACGCAGTATTTT.

The J gene is TRBJ1-3, the V gene TRBV13, with D possibly being TRBD1 (5 bases). With 5 bases removed from V and 2 bases from J, the gap between germline ends came to 19 bases. The CDR3 consists of 17 residues. From germline, CDR1 is PRHDT and CDR2 FYEKMQ (reference sequence). Here the CDR3 reads CASSPFPGGGPGNTIYF. The CDR3 nucleotides read TGTGCCAGCAGCCCCTTCCCCGGGGGAGGGCCTGGAAACACCATATATTTT.

This chain joins TRBV27 and TRBJ1-5; D remains unclear. From germline, CDR1 is MNHEY and CDR2 SMNVEV (reference sequence). The CDR3 covers 17 residues. Trimming took off 5 bases at V and 0 bases at J, with 17 bases between the two ends. CDR3: CASSPIPQQYSNQPQHF. CDR3 DNA sequence: TGTGCCAGCAGTCCGATCCCCCAACAGTATAGCAATCAGCCCCAGCATTTT.

This sequence joins TRBV5-6 and TRBJ2-7, with 9 bases matching TRBD1. There are 15 residues in the CDR3. V shed 2 bases, J shed 0 bases, and the junction held 3 bases outside the gene matches. Germline assignment: CDR1 SGHDT and CDR2 YYEEEE. As DNA, the CDR3 is TGTGCCAGCAGCTTCCCGGGACAGGGCTCCTACGAGCAGTACTTC. Translation: CASSFPGQGSYEQYF. The full variable domain, rest sourced from reference TRBV5-6 and TRBJ2-7, is DAGVTQSPTHLIKTRGQQVTLRCSPKSGHDTVSWYQQALGQGPQFIFQYYEEEERQRGNFPDRFSGHQFPNYSSELNVNALLLGDSALYLCASSFPGQGSYEQYFGPGTRLTVT.

This rearrangement joins TRBV19 to TRBJ2-2, with 10 bases fitting TRBD1. With 3 bases clipped from V and 5 bases from J, the junction kept 3 bases outside the gene matches. Germline-derived CDR1 and CDR2 are LNHDA and SQIVND (reference sequence). This CDR3 contains 15 residues. The CDR3, as DNA: TGTGCCAGTAGTATCAGGACAGGGGGGACCGGGGAGCTGTTTTTT. Amino acid sequence: CASSIRTGGTGELFF.

This chain uses TRBV12-3 or TRBV12-4 with TRBJ2-7; D unresolved. V was cut by 1 base and J by 3 bases, with 7 bases left in between. The CDR3 is 13 residues long. DNA of the CDR3: TGTGCCAGCAGTTTAGGGGCCTTCTACGAGCAGTACTTC. Protein: CASSLGAFYEQYF.

The V and J genes are TRBV10-3 and TRBJ1-1; tentative D call: TRBD1 (5 bases). Germline CDR1 reads ENHRY; CDR2 reads SYGVKD. V dropped 2 bases and J dropped 2 bases, with 9 bases sitting between them. The CDR3 extends over 14 amino acids. CDR3 in amino acids: CAISEGARNTEAFF. In DNA, the CDR3 is TGTGCCATCAGTGAGGGGGCGCGCAACACTGAAGCTTTCTTT.

The CDR3 loop reads CASSPLDRANQPQHF. The DNA of the CDR3 is TGTGCCAGCAGCCCTCTGGACAGGGCAAATCAGCCCCAGCATTTT. The V gene is TRBV27, the J gene TRBJ1-5; the match to TRBD1 covers 8 bases. Per the germline V gene, CDR1 is MNHEY and CDR2 is SMNVEV (reference sequence). There are 15 residues in the CDR3. The junction had 8 bases not matched to a gene; V was cut back by 6 bases and J by 4 bases.

This clone occurred once. This chain links TRBV11-2 with TRBJ2-2; D might be TRBD2 (6 bases). V lost 1 base, J lost 0 bases, and 9 bases lay in between. The CDR3 consists of 16 residues. Germline-derived CDR1 and CDR2 are SGHAT and FQNNGV. The CDR3 DNA reads as TGTGCCAGCAGCTTAGTCTCGGGAGCGAACACCGGGGAGCTGTTTTTT. Encoded protein: CASSLVSGANTGELFF.

This rearrangement joins TRBV14 to TRBJ1-1; no reliable D call. From germline, CDR1 is SGHDN and CDR2 FVKESK. The CDR3 runs 13 residues. Between the trimmed V and J ends, which lost 4 bases and 4 bases, there was a span of 10 bases. CDR3 DNA: TGTGCCAGCAGCCTCCGGGTGGGCACTGAAGCTTTCTTT. Its protein is CASSLRVGTEAFF. Full variable domain (outside the CDR3, taken from reference TRBV14 and TRBJ1-1): EAGVTQFPSHSVIEKGQTVTLRCDPISGHDNLYWYRRVMGKEIKFLLHFVKESKQDESGMPNNRFLAERTGGTYSTLKVQPAELEDSGVYFCASSLRVGTEAFFGQGTRLTVV.

The rearrangement uses TRBV19 and TRBJ1-5, with TRBD1 identical over 7 bases. Germline CDR1 LNHDA, CDR2 SQIVND (reference sequence). This CDR3 is built from 15 residues. The trim removed 7 bases at V and 4 bases at J, leaving 10 bases unmatched. The CDR3 coding sequence is TGTGCCAGTAACACCGTAGGGACAGTTAATCAGCCCCAGCATTTT. Translation: CASNTVGTVNQPQHF.

This chain uses TRBV30 with TRBJ1-1; 7 bases are shared with TRBD1. The CDR3 sequence is 18 residues long. Germline-derived CDR1 and CDR2 are GTSNPN and SVGIG (reference sequence). V dropped 1 base and J dropped 1; count of bases not matched to a gene: 15. CDR3 protein: CAWSGSPNRDRKNTEAFF. Written as DNA, the CDR3 is TGTGCCTGGAGTGGGAGCCCGAACCGGGACAGAAAGAACACTGAAGCTTTCTTT. The full variable domain, its missing parts supplied by reference TRBV30 and TRBJ1-1, is SQTIHQWPATLVQPVGSPLSLECTVEGTSNPNLYWYRQAAGRGLQLLFYSVGIGQISSEVPQNLSASRPQDRQFILSSKKLLLSDSGFYLCAWSGSPNRDRKNTEAFFGQGTRLTVV.

This chain links TRBV6-5 with TRBJ1-4, with D tentatively TRBD1 (5 bases). Trimming left V 5 bases short and J 8 bases short, with 15 bases between. Germline assignment: CDR1 MNHEY and CDR2 SVGAGI. The CDR3 loop spans 14 amino acids. The CDR3 reads CASSTSGGREKLFF. CDR3 DNA sequence: TGTGCCAGCAGTACATCGGGGGGTCGAGAAAAACTGTTTTTT.

The gene calls are TRBV6-5 and TRBJ2-5; D call uncertain. Germline V lookup: CDR1 MNHEY, CDR2 SVGAGI. This CDR3 spans 11 amino acids. V was pared by 2 bases and J by 4 bases, with 2 bases between. The CDR3 DNA reads TGTGCCAGCAGTTACCTAGAGACCCAGTACTTC. Protein: CASSYLETQYF.

This chain joins TRBV5-1 and TRBJ2-1; TRBD1 agrees at 7 bases. CDR1 and CDR2 from the germline V gene are SGHRS and YFSETQ. This CDR3 region has 15 residues. Trimming at V came to 4 bases and at J to 2 bases, leaving 6 bases not matched to a gene. CDR3 protein: CASSTTGTAYNEQFF. The DNA of the CDR3 is TGCGCCAGCAGCACGACCGGGACAGCCTACAATGAGCAGTTCTTC.

This clone was seen only a few times. This chain uses TRBV5-4 with TRBJ1-6, with 8 bases that match TRBD1. With 4 bases clipped from V and 7 bases from J, the junction kept 7 bases outside the gene matches. The CDR3 totals 15 residues. Germline CDR1 is SGHNT and CDR2 is YYREEE (reference sequence). The CDR3 loop reads CASSQPGQANSPLHF. Here the CDR3 DNA reads TGTGCCAGCAGCCAACCGGGACAGGCCAATTCACCCCTCCACTTT.

V gene TRBV4-3 combines with J gene TRBJ1-2; unclear D gene. Trimming took 0 bases from V and 7 from J, leaving 12 bases between them. CDR1 is LGHNA, CDR2 YSLEER, per germline. The CDR3 covers 14 residues. CDR3 amino acids: CASSQDAGLGGYTF. CDR3 DNA: TGCGCCAGCAGCCAAGATGCGGGGTTAGGTGGCTACACCTTC.

V is TRBV6-5 and J is TRBJ2-2, with TRBD2 identical over 7 bases. CDR3 size: 16 residues. Germline V lookup: CDR1 MNHEY, CDR2 SVGAGI. The junction had 4 bases not matched to a gene; V was cut back by 2 bases and J by 1 base. CDR3 loop: CASSYPTGGNTGELFF. For the CDR3, the DNA is TGTGCCAGCAGTTACCCCACGGGGGGGAACACCGGGGAGCTGTTTTTT.

The chain links TRBV4-2 to TRBJ2-3; D not certain. This CDR3 has 17 residues. The V and J ends lost 2 bases and 4 bases respectively, with 19 bases between them. CDR1 and CDR2 (germline): LGHNA, YNFKEQ. CDR3 residues: CASSQSPARSAPDTQYF. DNA of the CDR3: TGTGCCAGCAGCCAATCACCGGCTAGATCTGCCCCAGATACGCAGTATTTT.

The count of this clone is one. V gene TRBV19 combines with J gene TRBJ2-7, with D maybe TRBD2 (6 bases). Germline V gives CDR1 LNHDA, CDR2 SQIVND (reference sequence). This CDR3 is built from 16 residues. V was pared by 3 bases and J by 0 bases, with 15 bases between. Here the CDR3 DNA reads TGTGCCAGTAGTATCCGCGCTAGCGCGAGCTCCTACGAGCAGTACTTC. It encodes CASSIRASASSYEQYF.

This clone was seen a few times. The J gene is TRBJ2-3, the V gene TRBV6-5; a weak D match, TRBD1 (6 bases). The V and J ends lost 7 bases and 5 bases respectively, with 7 bases between them. Germline V gene lookup returns CDR1 MNHEY and CDR2 SVGAGI. CDR3 length equals 11 residues. The DNA of the CDR3 is TGTGCCAGCACAGGGGTAGATACGCAGTATTTT. It codes for CASTGVDTQYF.

This rearrangement joins TRBV10-3 to TRBJ1-1; D is undetermined. Deletions cut 10 bases from V and 2 bases from J, with 11 bases between. The CDR3 is 12 amino acids. Germline lookup yields CDR1 ENHRY and CDR2 SYGVKD. This chain's CDR3 is CATGEVNTEAFF. The CDR3 region has the DNA TGTGCCACCGGGGAGGTCAACACTGAAGCTTTCTTT.